The 21 T cell receptor beta chains reported below all come from one sample, sequenced in a study of Ad26.COV2.S vaccination and SARS-CoV-2 variants. Treatment of the sample: over 15 received Ad26.COV2.S at low or high dose, single or two shots; about 5 received placebo; per-sample allocation not given. After the first vaccine or placebo injection, samples were drawn on day 63. Using immunoSEQ multiplex PCR, the repertoire was profiled, and TCRdb retains in-frame clones only, with some absent. There are about 400,000 clones in the sample; roughly 90% occur only once, and around 3.6% lies in the top ten. The material was peripheral blood, obtained in a trial of Ad26.COV2.S vaccine versus placebo. The receptor source for this set is a person between 18 and 65 years old who received the Ad26.COV2.S COVID-19 vaccine or a placebo.

In its sample, this clone was seen once. This sequence joins TRBV25-1 and TRBJ2-5; a possible D gene is TRBD2 (5 bases). The CDR3 is 13 residues long. V lost 6 bases and J lost 5, with 13 bases in between. Germline V gene data show CDR1 as MGHDK and CDR2 as SYGVNS. The CDR3 sequence is CASSLPGGETQYF. DNA of the CDR3: TGTGCCAGCAGCCTCCCCGGCGGGGAGACCCAGTACTTC.

J is TRBJ2-1 and V is TRBV2, with TRBD2 identical over 11 bases. Germline V gene sequence: CDR1 SNHLY, CDR2 FYNNEI. CDR3 length: 16 amino acids. Losses at the gene ends were 2 bases for V and 7 bases for J; bases not matched to a gene: 7. The CDR3 DNA is TGTGCCAGCAGTGAAAGGGGACTAGCGGTCAGGAATGAGCAGTTCTTC. Translating it yields CASSERGLAVRNEQFF. Looking up the rest from reference TRBV2 and TRBJ2-1 gives the full variable domain: EPEVTQTPSHQVTQMGQEVILRCVPISNHLYFYWYRQILGQKVEFLVSFYNNEISEKSEIFDDQFSVERPDGSNFTLKIRSTKLEDSAMYFCASSERGLAVRNEQFFGPGTRLTVL.

V and J are TRBV11-2 and TRBJ2-3, with TRBD2 identical over 8 bases. The CDR3 runs to 17 residues. Germline lookup yields CDR1 SGHAT and CDR2 FQNNGV. The V segment lost 3 bases and the J segment 0 bases; nucleotides outside the gene matches: 8. The CDR3 nucleotides are TGTGCCAGCAGCTTTGGTGCTAGCGGGTTTAGCACAGATACGCAGTATTTT. Protein sequence: CASSFGASGFSTDTQYF.

This chain links TRBV11-3 with TRBJ2-7; TRBD1 matches 7 bases. Per the germline V gene, CDR1 is SGHNT and CDR2 is YENEEA. V was clipped by 4 bases and J by 6 bases; unmatched bases: 6. The CDR3 loop spans 13 amino acids. CDR3 bases: TGTGCCAGCAGCTCCTTTACAGGGGCCGAGCAGTACTTC. Its translation: CASSSFTGAEQYF. The entire variable domain, with the rest obtained from reference TRBV11-3 and TRBJ2-7, is as follows: EAGVVQSPRYKIIEKKQPVAFWCNPISGHNTLYWYLQNLGQGPELLIRYENEEAVDDSQLPKDRFSAERLKGVDSTLKIQPAELGDSAVYLCASSSFTGAEQYFGPGTRLTVT.

The chain employs TRBV28 and TRBJ1-1; 12 bases line up with TRBD1. Germline V gene sequence: CDR1 MDHEN, CDR2 SYDVKM. The CDR3 has 15 amino acids. With V trimmed by 3 bases and J by 5 bases, 4 bases remained unmatched. Here the CDR3 reads CASSLGQGARTEAFF. The DNA of the CDR3 is TGTGCCAGCAGTTTGGGACAGGGGGCGAGGACTGAAGCTTTCTTT.

This chain links TRBV7-6 with TRBJ2-1; D is possibly TRBD2 (6 bases). Deletions cut 1 base from V and 4 bases from J, with 23 bases between. The CDR3 consists of 19 residues. CDR1 and CDR2 from the germline V gene are SGHVS and FNYEAQ. CDR3 region: CASSLVPPTREGFYNEQFF. The CDR3 DNA follows: TGTGCCAGCAGCTTAGTTCCCCCGACTAGAGAGGGGTTTTACAATGAGCAGTTCTTC.

This chain connects TRBV27 to TRBJ2-7; D perhaps matches TRBD2 (6 bases). The germline gives CDR1 MNHEY, CDR2 SMNVEV (reference sequence). Trimming removed 4 bases at V and 0 bases at J, with 19 bases between. This CDR3 has 17 amino acids. In nucleotides, the CDR3 is TGTGCCAGCAGTTCCCGTCGGGGGACGAGTCCCTCCTACGAGCAGTACTTC. The encoded protein is CASSSRRGTSPSYEQYF.

The chain has TRBV7-9 and TRBJ1-1, with 8 bases lining up with TRBD1. Germline assignment: CDR1 SEHNR and CDR2 FQNEAQ (reference sequence). The J segment lost 7 bases and the V segment lost 3 bases, leaving 7 bases of the junction unmatched. CDR3 length: 14 amino acids. The DNA for the CDR3 is TGTGCCAGCAGCTTCGACAGGGGACGAAATGAAGCTTTCTTT. It specifies CASSFDRGRNEAFF.

This clone was recorded once. The V call is TRBV7-9, the J call TRBJ1-4; no definite D call. The CDR3 consists of 14 residues. V lost 3 bases to trimming and J lost 3 bases, with 8 bases between them. Germline V gives CDR1 SEHNR, CDR2 FQNEAQ (reference sequence). The CDR3 loop is CASSFQEPNEKLFF. The CDR3 DNA follows: TGTGCCAGCAGCTTTCAGGAACCTAATGAAAAACTGTTTTTT.

The chain couples TRBV30 to TRBJ2-2; 9 bases match TRBD2. V dropped 4 bases and J dropped 9; count of bases not matched to a gene: 3. Germline CDR1 and CDR2: GTSNPN and SVGIG (reference sequence). The CDR3 runs to 12 residues. In DNA, the CDR3 is TGTGCCTGGAACAGCGGGGGGAGGGAGCTGTTTTTT. It translates to CAWNSGGRELFF.

The chain carries TRBV7-9 and TRBJ1-1; tentative D call: TRBD1 (5 bases). The CDR3 covers 14 residues. CDR1 and CDR2 from the germline V gene are SEHNR and FQNEAQ (reference sequence). The V and J ends lost 5 bases and 6 bases respectively, with 16 bases between them. In DNA, the CDR3 is TGTGCCAGCAGCCCAGGGTTGCTCAGGGCTGAAGCTTTCTTT. Translating it yields CASSPGLLRAEAFF.

V usage is TRBV13 and J usage is TRBJ1-1, with 7 bases fitting TRBD1. The length of the CDR3 is 15 residues. Germline CDR1 is PRHDT and CDR2 is FYEKMQ (reference sequence). V gave up 5 bases and J gave up 0 bases; unmatched junction bases: 6. In DNA form, the CDR3 reads TGTGCCAGCAGCCCACGACAGGGATTGAACACTGAAGCTTTCTTT. Its translation is CASSPRQGLNTEAFF.

The rearrangement links TRBV5-4 to TRBJ2-3; 11 bases are a match to TRBD2. CDR3 length equals 18 residues. Germline V lookup: CDR1 SGHNT, CDR2 YYREEE (reference sequence). Trimming cost V 0 bases and J 0 bases; bases outside gene matches: 6. CDR3 bases: TGTGCCAGCAGCTTGGGACTAGCGGGGACAGCTAGCACAGATACGCAGTATTTT. Amino acid sequence: CASSLGLAGTASTDTQYF. Using reference TRBV5-4 and TRBJ2-3 for the parts outside the CDR3, the full variable domain is ETGVTQSPTHLIKTRGQQVTLRCSSQSGHNTVSWYQQALGQGPQFIFQYYREEENGRGNFPPRFSGLQFPNYSSELNVNALELDDSALYLCASSLGLAGTASTDTQYFGPGTRLTVL.

This chain joins TRBV6-2 or TRBV6-3 and TRBJ1-1; D unresolved. Germline CDR1 and CDR2: MNHEY and SVGEGT. Trimming stripped 2 bases from V and 1 base from J, with 14 bases between. This CDR3 region has 16 residues. The chain's CDR3 is CASSYDLTSRNTEAFF. CDR3 bases: TGTGCCAGCAGTTACGACCTGACAAGCCGGAACACTGAAGCTTTCTTT.

The V gene is TRBV28, the J gene TRBJ1-2, with D maybe TRBD1 (5 bases). Trimming stripped 6 bases from V and 3 bases from J, with 11 bases between. Per the germline V gene, CDR1 is MDHEN and CDR2 is SYDVKM. This CDR3 comprises 13 residues. CDR3 residues: CASSPQGHYGYTF. The CDR3 coding sequence is TGTGCCAGCAGCCCTCAGGGACACTATGGCTACACCTTC.

Worth noting for this clone: Distinct nucleotide sequences in the sample also encode this CDR3. The chain joins TRBV3-1 (or the pseudogene TRBV3-2) to TRBJ1-3; D is unclear. The CDR3 has 13 residues. Germline lookup yields CDR1 LGHDT and CDR2 YNNKEL (reference sequence). Trimming shortened V by 1 base and J by 1 base, and 2 bases separated the two germline ends. The CDR3 sequence is CASSQGSGNTIYF. The DNA of the CDR3 is TGTGCCAGCAGCCAAGGGTCTGGAAACACCATATATTTT.

The rearrangement joins TRBV7-2 to TRBJ2-7; D remains ambiguous. V lost 5 bases and J lost 7, with 15 bases in between. Germline V gene lookup returns CDR1 SGHTA and CDR2 FQGNSA. This CDR3 has 13 residues. The CDR3 region is CASSIEVGREQYF. CDR3 bases: TGTGCCAGCAGCATAGAAGTCGGAAGAGAGCAGTACTTC.

This chain links TRBV11-3 with TRBJ1-3; no clear D. Germline V gives CDR1 SGHNT, CDR2 YENEEA. The CDR3 has 15 amino acids. V lost 9 bases and J lost 0, with 15 bases in between. CDR3: CARKSVGNSGNTIYF. In DNA form, the CDR3 reads TGTGCCAGGAAGTCTGTGGGAAACTCTGGAAACACCATATATTTT.

The J gene is TRBJ1-4, the V gene TRBV4-1; tentatively, D is TRBD1 (5 bases). CDR1 is MGHRA, CDR2 YSYEKL, per germline. This CDR3 contains 16 residues. V was clipped by 0 bases and J by 6 bases, with 14 bases between them. CDR3: CASSQDYSGVYEKLFF. The CDR3 nucleotides read TGCGCCAGCAGCCAAGATTATTCGGGGGTGTATGAAAAACTGTTTTTT.

This chain uses TRBV18 with TRBJ2-7; TRBD2 aligns across 7 bases. Unmatched junction bases numbered 13, after V lost 3 bases and J lost 2 bases. Germline-derived CDR1 and CDR2 are KGHSH and LQKENI. The CDR3 contains 17 residues. The CDR3 DNA reads as TGTGCCAGCTCACCCCTGGGGGGGTCCCTCCCCCCCTACGAGCAGTACTTC. Translation: CASSPLGGSLPPYEQYF.

This chain links TRBV28 with TRBJ1-1; tentative D call: TRBD1 (5 bases). The germline V gene encodes CDR1 MDHEN and CDR2 SYDVKM. The CDR3 spans 12 residues. V shed 8 bases and J shed 0 bases, with 7 bases lying between them. The CDR3 region has the DNA TGTGCCAGCGGGGGTATGAACACTGAAGCTTTCTTT. Protein product: CASGGMNTEAFF.